This is a list of T cell receptor beta chains from one sample in a study of blood T cell repertoires in COVID-19. Profiling relied on immunoSEQ multiplex PCR, and the TCRdb table lists in-frame clones only, not all of them. The sample carries about 240,000 clones, about 90% recorded once. Material for sequencing was PBMCs or T cells enriched from blood (not recorded which). The source of these receptors is a woman between 40 and 55 years old with acute COVID-19. Both conserved end residues are part of each CDR3.

j_gene	v_gene	CDR3aa
TRBJ2-7	TRBV24-1	CATSRGLGEQYF
TRBJ2-7	TRBV6-5	CASSSRGLRAANEQYF
TRBJ1-5	TRBV21-1	CASNEDRAGNQPQHF
TRBJ2-1	TRBV24-1	CATSDPSRANTYNEQFF
TRBJ1-1	TRBV13	CASRSQGGSTEAFF
TRBJ1-6	TRBV4-1	CASSQEPPGTGWSPLHF
TRBJ2-7	TRBV7-8	CASSLVSGVQSYEQYF
TRBJ1-2	TRBV6-5	CASSYSGREGGYTF
TRBJ2-1	TRBV5-6	CASSVPGQGLYNEQFF
TRBJ2-3	TRBV18	CASSPPGDTALNTQYF
TRBJ1-1	TRBV29-1	CSVSGTGETEAFF
TRBJ2-1	TRBV4-1	CASSRLGGIAYNEQFF
TRBJ1-6	TRBV7-9	CASSFDSSYNSPLHF
TRBJ2-2	TRBV4-1	CASSLGLAENTGELFF
TRBJ2-5	TRBV3-1/TRBV3-2	CASSRTGEAQYF
TRBJ2-5	TRBV11-2	CASSPHAWDRQETQYF
TRBJ2-7	TRBV4-1	CASSPGLAGGPYEQYF
TRBJ2-3	TRBV28	CASSAPLRDNTDTQYF
TRBJ1-2	TRBV6-5	CASRRLDINYGYTF
TRBJ2-5	TRBV11-2	CASSLVWANQETQYF
TRBJ1-2	TRBV4-1	CASSQELGQADYGYTF
TRBJ2-1	TRBV7-9	CASSLLVAGDSEQFF
TRBJ1-1	TRBV5-1	CASILDTGGEAFF
TRBJ1-1	TRBV4-1	CASSQQDRATLPNTEAFF
TRBJ1-2	TRBV3-1/TRBV3-2	CASSHFAANYGYTF
TRBJ1-1	TRBV5-6	CASSFGGNTEAFF
TRBJ2-1	TRBV19	CASSINSYNEQFF
TRBJ2-3	TRBV11-2	CASSLDSGRAQDTQYF
TRBJ2-7	TRBV2	CASSEGGGYYEQYF
TRBJ2-7	TRBV11-2	CASSLLYEQYF
TRBJ2-2	TRBV4-2	CASSPGLATGELFF
TRBJ2-7	TRBV23-1	CASSHPGQTTYEQYF
TRBJ2-2	TRBV11-3	CASSLGPGQGSGELFF